This T cell receptor beta chain is drawn from a study of cytomegalovirus exposure and HLA in healthy donors. General observations from the study: Sequences of the TCR beta chain were said to predict the HLA-A and HLA-B alleles of most subjects accurately. Researchers left out some V segments, among them TRBV6-2 and TRBV6-3, as indistinguishable. The study listed roughly 160 cytomegalovirus-associated TCR beta chains.

A multiplex PCR was run with 60 Vbeta primers and 13 Jbeta primers. Generated by immunoSEQ multiplex PCR, the TCRdb table keeps only in-frame clones and is missing some. This sample's clone table lists some 110,000 clones. Concerning this clone: Its antigen is undetermined.

Trimming removed 5 bases at V and 6 bases at J, with 13 bases between. CDR1 and CDR2 from the germline V gene are MNHEY and SMNVEV (reference sequence). The CDR3 covers 13 residues. There were likely unrecorded immune exposures, though donors were nominally healthy when sampled. The chain is built from TRBV27 and TRBJ1-1; no definite D call. The receptor was derived from a young man in good health and CMV-seronegative. Material: PBMCs. CDR3 bases: TGTGCCAGCAGTCCCCTGGTTAGCCCTGAAGCTTTCTTT. This gives the protein CASSPLVSPEAFF.